This T cell receptor beta chain was recovered during a study of glioma-infiltrating T cells after dendritic cell vaccination. General study results and limits: Estimated pretreatment TIL content predicted outcome after dendritic cell vaccination.

To note about this clone: Its antigen is unknown.

The time point was: after dendritic cell vaccination, including at tumor progression/relapse. Only patients with spare fresh-frozen tumor and over two years of follow-up were included. The V gene lost 2 bases and the J gene lost 0 bases, with 7 bases spanning the gap. The length of the CDR3 is 15 residues. Germline V CDR1 and CDR2: SGHTA, FQGNSA. Only in-frame clones appear in the TCRdb table, and some are missing; sequencing was by immunoSEQ multiplex PCR. This repertoire shows tens of thousands of clones, less than 90% found once; its top ten account for about 6.8%. The genes are TRBV7-2 and TRBJ1-4, with a weak D call TRBD1 (5 bases). The receptor comes from a human donor with glioblastoma. The sequenced sample was blood, obtained after dendritic cell vaccination. The DNA of the CDR3 is TGTGCCAGCAGCTTAATAGGGGCAACTAATGAAAAACTGTTTTTT. Translated: CASSLIGATNEKLFF.